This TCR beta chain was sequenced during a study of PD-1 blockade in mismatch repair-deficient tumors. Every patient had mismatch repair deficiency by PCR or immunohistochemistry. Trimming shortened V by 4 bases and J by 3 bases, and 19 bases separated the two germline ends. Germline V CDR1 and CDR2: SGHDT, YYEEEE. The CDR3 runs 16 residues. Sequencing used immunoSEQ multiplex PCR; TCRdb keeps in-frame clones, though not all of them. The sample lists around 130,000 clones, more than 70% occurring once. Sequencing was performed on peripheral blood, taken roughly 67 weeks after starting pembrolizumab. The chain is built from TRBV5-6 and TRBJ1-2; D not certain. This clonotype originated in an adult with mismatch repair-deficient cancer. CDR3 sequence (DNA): TGTGCCAGCAGCGGAAGCGTGCGGGTGATAGACTATGGCTACACCTTC. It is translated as CASSGSVRVIDYGYTF.